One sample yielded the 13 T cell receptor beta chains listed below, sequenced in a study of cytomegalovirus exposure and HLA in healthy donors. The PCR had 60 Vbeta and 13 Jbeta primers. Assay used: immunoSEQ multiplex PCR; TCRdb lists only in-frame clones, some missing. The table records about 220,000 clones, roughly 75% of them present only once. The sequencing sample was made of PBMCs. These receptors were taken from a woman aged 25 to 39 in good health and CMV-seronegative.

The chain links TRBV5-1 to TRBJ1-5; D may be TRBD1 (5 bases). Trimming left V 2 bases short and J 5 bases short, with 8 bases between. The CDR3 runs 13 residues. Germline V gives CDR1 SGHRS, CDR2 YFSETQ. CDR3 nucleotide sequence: TGCGCCAGCAGCTTAGACAGCGATCAGCCCCAGCATTTT. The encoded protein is CASSLDSDQPQHF. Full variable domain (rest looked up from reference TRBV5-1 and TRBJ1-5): KAGVTQTPRYLIKTRGQQVTLSCSPISGHRSVSWYQQTPGQGLQFLFEYFSETQRNKGNFPGRFSGRQFSNSRSEMNVSTLELGDSALYLCASSLDSDQPQHFGDGTRLSIL.

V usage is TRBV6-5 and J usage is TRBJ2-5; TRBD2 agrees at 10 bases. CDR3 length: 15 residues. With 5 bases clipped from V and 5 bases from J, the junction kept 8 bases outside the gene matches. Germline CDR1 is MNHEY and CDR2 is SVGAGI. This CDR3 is CASSLGLALSETQYF. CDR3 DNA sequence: TGTGCCAGCAGTCTGGGACTAGCGCTAAGTGAGACCCAGTACTTC.

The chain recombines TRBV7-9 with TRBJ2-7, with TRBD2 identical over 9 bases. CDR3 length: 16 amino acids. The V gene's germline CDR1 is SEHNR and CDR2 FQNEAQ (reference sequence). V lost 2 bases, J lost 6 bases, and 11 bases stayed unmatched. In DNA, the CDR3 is TGTGCCAGCAGCTTACAAGCGGGACTAGCAGGGGGCGAGCAGTACTTC. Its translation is CASSLQAGLAGGEQYF. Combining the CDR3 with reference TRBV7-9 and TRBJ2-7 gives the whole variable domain DTGVSQNPRHKITKRGQNVTFRCDPISEHNRLYWYRQTLGQGPEFLTYFQNEAQLEKSRLLSDRFSAERPKGSFSTLEIQRTEQGDSAMYLCASSLQAGLAGGEQYFGPGTRLTVT.

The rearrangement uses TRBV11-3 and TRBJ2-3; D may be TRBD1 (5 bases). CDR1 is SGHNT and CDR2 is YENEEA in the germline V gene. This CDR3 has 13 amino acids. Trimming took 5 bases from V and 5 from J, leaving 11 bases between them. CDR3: CASSPQTEDTQYF. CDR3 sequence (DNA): TGTGCCAGCAGCCCCCAGACAGAAGATACGCAGTATTTT.

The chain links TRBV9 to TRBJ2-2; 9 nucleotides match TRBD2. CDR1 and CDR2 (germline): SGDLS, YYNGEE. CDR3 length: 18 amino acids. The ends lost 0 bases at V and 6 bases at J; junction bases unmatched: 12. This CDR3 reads CASSVGGTSSFFAGELFF. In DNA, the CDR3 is TGTGCCAGCAGCGTAGGCGGGACTAGCTCATTCTTCGCCGGGGAGCTGTTTTTT.

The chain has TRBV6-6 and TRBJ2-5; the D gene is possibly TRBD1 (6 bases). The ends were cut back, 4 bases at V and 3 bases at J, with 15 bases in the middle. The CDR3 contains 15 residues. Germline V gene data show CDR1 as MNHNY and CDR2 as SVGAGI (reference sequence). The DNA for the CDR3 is TGTGCCAGCAGTTCTGGGGACACGGCTGAAGAGACCCAGTACTTC. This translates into CASSSGDTAEETQYF.

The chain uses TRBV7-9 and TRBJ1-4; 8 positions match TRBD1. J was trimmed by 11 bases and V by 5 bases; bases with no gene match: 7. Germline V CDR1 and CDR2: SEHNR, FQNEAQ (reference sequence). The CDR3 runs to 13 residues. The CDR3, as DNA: TGTGCCAGCAGCCAGACGGACAGGGAGAAACTGTTTTTT. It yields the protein CASSQTDREKLFF.

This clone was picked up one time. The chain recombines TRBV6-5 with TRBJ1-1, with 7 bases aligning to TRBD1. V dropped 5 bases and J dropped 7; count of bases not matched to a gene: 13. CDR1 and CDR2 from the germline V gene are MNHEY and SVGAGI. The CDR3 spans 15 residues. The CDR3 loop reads CASSQFLTGVIEAFF. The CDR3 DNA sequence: TGTGCCAGCAGTCAATTCCTAACAGGGGTAATTGAAGCTTTCTTT.

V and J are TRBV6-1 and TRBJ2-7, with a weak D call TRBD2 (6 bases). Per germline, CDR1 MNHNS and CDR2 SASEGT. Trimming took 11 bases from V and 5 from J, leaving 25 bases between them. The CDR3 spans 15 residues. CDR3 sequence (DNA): TGTGCCGCGCTCTATTCCCTCGGGGGAGCCGACGAGCAGTACTTC. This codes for CAALYSLGGADEQYF.

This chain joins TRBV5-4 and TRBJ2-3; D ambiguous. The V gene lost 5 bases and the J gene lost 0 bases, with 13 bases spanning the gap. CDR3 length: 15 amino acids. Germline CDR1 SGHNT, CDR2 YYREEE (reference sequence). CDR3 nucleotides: TGTGCCAGCAGGGAGTCGAGCGTTAGCACAGATACGCAGTATTTT. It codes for CASRESSVSTDTQYF.

The CDR3 region has the DNA TGTGCCAGCAGCCCGACAGGGGGATATGGCTACACCTTC. Its translation: CASSPTGGYGYTF. The chain combines TRBV27 with TRBJ1-2, with TRBD1 matching over 9 bases. Germline V gene data show CDR1 as MNHEY and CDR2 as SMNVEV (reference sequence). V was clipped by 6 bases and J by 5 bases; unmatched bases: 4. This CDR3 comprises 13 residues.

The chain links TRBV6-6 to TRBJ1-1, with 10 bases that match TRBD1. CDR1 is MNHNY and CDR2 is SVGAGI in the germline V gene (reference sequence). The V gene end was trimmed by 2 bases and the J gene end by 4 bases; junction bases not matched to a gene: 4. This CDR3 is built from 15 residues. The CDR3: CASSYRDRGSTEAFF. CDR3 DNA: TGTGCCAGCAGTTACCGGGACAGGGGAAGCACTGAAGCTTTCTTT.

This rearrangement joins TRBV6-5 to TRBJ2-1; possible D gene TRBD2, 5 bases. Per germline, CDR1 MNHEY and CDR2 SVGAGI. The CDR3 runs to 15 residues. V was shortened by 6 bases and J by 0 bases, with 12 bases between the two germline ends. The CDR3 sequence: CASSQERSSYNEQFF. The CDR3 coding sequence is TGTGCCAGCAGCCAGGAGCGGAGCTCCTACAATGAGCAGTTCTTC.